This TCR beta chain was recovered during a study of shared clonotypes between healthy human individuals. CDR1 and CDR2 (germline): SGDLS, YYNGEE. V gave up 0 bases and J gave up 2 bases, with 15 bases separating them. The CDR3 spans 16 residues. In replicate PCRs of sorted subsets, roughly 200 ng DNA, approximately 32,000 T cell genomes, was used. Measured with immunoSEQ multiplex PCR; TCRdb has only the in-frame clones, and not every one. In the table there are roughly 2.2 million clones, more than 85% of which are singletons. General study points: Donor clonotype sharing was expected to depend on sequencing depth.

A remark on this clone: The antigen remains unidentified.

The sample consisted of naive CD4+ T cells from PBMCs. Subset reported: CD45RA+ positively selected. The chain combines TRBV9 with TRBJ2-7, with a possible D match to TRBD2 (6 bases). This receptor was obtained from a man aged 18-30 years in good health. Some clones in this sample may be carry-over from other donors' samples. Here the CDR3 reads CASSVEAGMAAYEQYF. In nucleotides, the CDR3 is TGTGCCAGCAGCGTAGAGGCGGGAATGGCCGCCTACGAGCAGTACTTC.